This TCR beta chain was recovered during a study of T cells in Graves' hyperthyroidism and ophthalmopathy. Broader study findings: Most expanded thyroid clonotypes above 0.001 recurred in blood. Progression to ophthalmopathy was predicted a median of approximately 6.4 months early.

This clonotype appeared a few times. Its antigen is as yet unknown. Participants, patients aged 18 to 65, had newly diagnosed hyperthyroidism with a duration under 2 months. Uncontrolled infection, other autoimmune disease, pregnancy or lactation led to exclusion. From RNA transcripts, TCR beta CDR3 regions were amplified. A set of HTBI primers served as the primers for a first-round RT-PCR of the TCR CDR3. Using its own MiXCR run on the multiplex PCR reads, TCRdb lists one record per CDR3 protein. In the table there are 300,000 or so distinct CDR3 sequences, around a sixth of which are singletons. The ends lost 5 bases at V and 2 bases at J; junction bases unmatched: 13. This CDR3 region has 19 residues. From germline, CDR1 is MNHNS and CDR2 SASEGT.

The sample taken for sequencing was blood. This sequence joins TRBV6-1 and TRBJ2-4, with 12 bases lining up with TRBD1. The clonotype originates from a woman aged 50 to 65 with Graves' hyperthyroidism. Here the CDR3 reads CASSTISGTGGRSKNIQYF. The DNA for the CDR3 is TGTGCCAGCAGTACTATCTCCGGGACAGGGGGCCGCTCCAAAAACATTCAGTACTTC.